Below are 31 T cell receptor beta chains sequenced from a single sample in a study of shared clonotypes between healthy human individuals. Data came from immunoSEQ multiplex PCR; TCRdb stores just in-frame clones and leaves some out. The table includes 800,000 to 950,000 clones, 90% to 98% detected once. Selected positively for CCR7 and CD45RO-negative, naive CD8 cells excluded terminally differentiated effector memory CD45RA+ cells. Sequencing used naive CD8+ T cells sorted from blood. The receptors stem from a young man in good health.

This chain uses TRBV29-1 with TRBJ2-7, with D possibly being TRBD2 (6 bases). In germline, CDR1 is SQVTM, CDR2 ANQGSEA. CDR3 length: 14 amino acids. The V end lost 4 bases, the J end lost 1 base, and 14 bases lay between the germline ends. Written as DNA, the CDR3 is TGCAGCGTTGGACCCAAGGCGGGATCCTACGAGCAGTACTTC. It translates to CSVGPKAGSYEQYF.

The J gene is TRBJ2-7, the V gene TRBV4-1; 8 bases map to TRBD2. Germline values: CDR1 MGHRA, CDR2 YSYEKL. The CDR3 is 17 residues long. Trimming took 0 bases from V and 3 from J; bases not matched to a gene: 10. This CDR3 reads CASSQEFFAGGLYEQYF. Here the CDR3 DNA reads TGCGCCAGCAGCCAAGAGTTCTTCGCGGGAGGACTCTACGAGCAGTACTTC.

This rearrangement joins TRBV16 to TRBJ2-7; the D gene could be TRBD1 or TRBD2 (5 bases each). Per germline, CDR1 KGHSY and CDR2 FQNENV. This CDR3 spans 13 amino acids. V was shortened by 0 bases and J by 5 bases, with 8 bases between the two germline ends. The CDR3 spells CASSQSGPHEQYF. The CDR3 bases are TGTGCCAGCAGCCAATCGGGACCCCACGAGCAGTACTTC.

Here the CDR3 DNA reads TGTGCCAGCAGCCAAGAATACAGGACTAGTGGCCCCGGGAGGACCCAGTACTTC. Translated: CASSQEYRTSGPGRTQYF. The V call is TRBV14, the J call TRBJ2-5; 7 bases map to TRBD2. The CDR3 spans 18 residues. Looked up from germline, CDR1 is SGHDN and CDR2 is FVKESK. V trimming: 0 bases; J trimming: 7 bases; junction bases outside the gene matches: 17.

The chain carries TRBV6-5 and TRBJ2-1; 8 bases line up with TRBD2. The CDR3 is 16 amino acids. Germline V gives CDR1 MNHEY, CDR2 SVGAGI. After removal of 4 bases from V and 0 bases from J, the junction contained 5 bases not matched to a gene. In DNA, the CDR3 is TGTGCCAGCAGTTTGAGCGGGAGCACCTCCTACAATGAGCAGTTCTTC. Residues: CASSLSGSTSYNEQFF.

The V call is TRBV29-1, the J call TRBJ2-5, with TRBD2 identical over 10 bases. After removal of 0 bases from V and 7 bases from J, the junction contained 8 bases not matched to a gene. The CDR3 is 15 residues long. The germline V gene encodes CDR1 SQVTM and CDR2 ANQGSEA. The CDR3 DNA is TGCAGCGTTGAAGAGCCTAGCGGGGGTTCAAGGACCCAGTACTTC. Protein sequence: CSVEEPSGGSRTQYF.

This sequence joins TRBV10-2 and TRBJ2-3; D is unresolved. The CDR3 is 16 residues long. The V end lost 8 bases, the J end lost 3 bases, and 21 bases lay between the germline ends. Germline CDR1 and CDR2: WSHSY and SAAADI. In DNA form, the CDR3 reads TGCGCCAGCCGTGCCATACCCCTCACAACAACAGATACGCAGTATTTT. Amino acids: CASRAIPLTTTDTQYF.

This chain uses TRBV6-6 with TRBJ2-1; 7 bases are shared with TRBD2. Trimming cost V 5 bases and J 3 bases; bases outside gene matches: 10. The CDR3 covers 16 residues. CDR1 is MNHNY, CDR2 SVGAGI, per germline (reference sequence). The DNA of the CDR3 is TGTGCCAGCAGTCCCTCGGTGAGCGGGAACTACAATGAGCAGTTCTTC. Encoded protein: CASSPSVSGNYNEQFF.

The chain carries TRBV7-9 and TRBJ2-5; no firm D call. Trimming stripped 5 bases from V and 4 bases from J, with 14 bases between. The V gene's germline CDR1 is SEHNR and CDR2 FQNEAQ (reference sequence). CDR3 length: 14 amino acids. CDR3 sequence: CASSQTDGLETQYF. The CDR3 DNA follows: TGTGCCAGCAGCCAAACGGACGGTTTAGAGACCCAGTACTTC.

This sequence joins TRBV27 and TRBJ2-7; 9 positions agree with TRBD1. This CDR3 comprises 13 residues. Germline V gives CDR1 MNHEY, CDR2 SMNVEV (reference sequence). Trimming at V came to 6 bases and at J to 3 bases, leaving 3 bases not matched to a gene. CDR3 sequence reads: CASSATGGYEQYF. For the CDR3, the DNA is TGTGCCAGCAGCGCGACAGGGGGCTACGAGCAGTACTTC.

This sequence joins TRBV30 and TRBJ1-3, with 7 bases identical to TRBD1. CDR3 length equals 15 residues. V lost 5 bases to trimming and J lost 0 bases; unmatched junction nucleotides: 7. Per germline, CDR1 GTSNPN and CDR2 SVGIG (reference sequence). The DNA for the CDR3 is TGTGCCTGGTGGTCGGACAGGAGCTCTGGAAACACCATATATTTT. Its translation: CAWWSDRSSGNTIYF.

CDR3 protein: CASGTADSYEQYF. The CDR3 DNA reads TGTGCCAGTGGGACAGCAGATTCCTACGAGCAGTACTTC. The chain is built from TRBV19 and TRBJ2-7, with TRBD1 matching over 7 bases. The CDR3 is 13 residues long. Trimming removed 8 bases from V and 1 base from J; junction bases left unmatched: 5. Germline V gene data show CDR1 as LNHDA and CDR2 as SQIVND (reference sequence).

The CDR3 sequence: CASSEIGGRSNEKLFF. The CDR3 DNA reads as TGTGCCAGCAGTGAAATCGGGGGTCGATCTAATGAAAAACTGTTTTTT. V and J are TRBV6-1 and TRBJ1-4, with a tentative D call TRBD1 (5 bases). This CDR3 has 16 amino acids. V shed 2 bases and J shed 3 bases, with 13 bases lying between them. Germline V gives CDR1 MNHNS, CDR2 SASEGT.

V usage is TRBV19 and J usage is TRBJ2-1; a possible D gene is TRBD2 (5 bases). Germline CDR1 reads LNHDA; CDR2 reads SQIVND (reference sequence). Trimming shortened V by 7 bases and J by 0 bases, and 13 bases separated the two germline ends. The CDR3 totals 15 residues. CDR3 amino acids: CASTPSLSSYNEQFF. DNA of the CDR3: TGTGCCAGTACCCCTAGCCTCAGCTCCTACAATGAGCAGTTCTTC.

This chain uses TRBV18 with TRBJ1-5, with D possibly being TRBD1 (6 bases). CDR1 and CDR2 from the germline V gene are KGHSH and LQKENI. The CDR3 totals 14 residues. Deletions cut 4 bases from V and 3 bases from J, with 10 bases between. The chain's CDR3 is CASSLYRDNQPQHF. Written as DNA, the CDR3 is TGTGCCAGCTCACTCTACAGGGACAATCAGCCCCAGCATTTT.

The rearrangement joins TRBV10-3 to TRBJ2-3; 11 bases are a match to TRBD2. This CDR3 has 14 residues. The V gene's germline CDR1 is ENHRY and CDR2 SYGVKD. With 6 bases clipped from V and 2 bases from J, the junction kept 1 base outside the gene matches. This CDR3 reads CAIRGLADTDTQYF. DNA for the CDR3: TGTGCCATCAGGGGACTAGCGGACACAGATACGCAGTATTTT.

The gene calls are TRBV28 and TRBJ2-7, with no clear D. Trimming removed 7 bases from V and 3 bases from J, with 16 bases in between. The germline gives CDR1 MDHEN, CDR2 SYDVKM. The CDR3 contains 14 residues. The CDR3 DNA reads TGTGCCAGCACCCGCCCAAAGCGAGACTACGAGCAGTACTTC. Amino acids: CASTRPKRDYEQYF.

The gene calls are TRBV7-8 and TRBJ1-2; D unresolved. Trimming took off 1 base at V and 8 bases at J, with 8 bases between the two ends. Germline assignment: CDR1 SGHVS and CDR2 FQNEAQ. The CDR3 is 12 amino acids. CDR3 bases: TGTGCCAGCAGCTTAGACCTGGGAGGCTACACCTTC. Amino acid sequence: CASSLDLGGYTF.

This clone was seen only once. The rearrangement links TRBV5-4 to TRBJ1-2; 9 positions agree with TRBD1. Germline CDR1 and CDR2: SGHNT and YYREEE (reference sequence). This CDR3 comprises 13 residues. J gave up 5 bases and V 4 bases, and 3 bases lay outside the gene matches. The CDR3 spells CASSEGQGYGYTF. The CDR3, as DNA: TGTGCCAGCAGCGAGGGACAGGGTTATGGCTACACCTTC.

This chain joins TRBV5-1 and TRBJ2-3; D is unresolved. CDR1 SGHRS and CDR2 YFSETQ come from the germline V gene. The CDR3 is made up of 16 amino acids. Trimming removed 0 bases at V and 2 bases at J, with 13 bases between. The DNA for the CDR3 is TGCGCCAGCAGCTTGGATTCCGCTCGGTACACAGATACGCAGTATTTT. It is translated as CASSLDSARYTDTQYF.

The chain links TRBV27 to TRBJ1-1; D not resolved. V lost 4 bases and J lost 0, with 9 bases in between. This CDR3 has 14 amino acids. Germline V gene sequence: CDR1 MNHEY, CDR2 SMNVEV (reference sequence). The CDR3 nucleotides read TGTGCCAGCAGTTCTCTACAGATGAACACTGAAGCTTTCTTT. Translation: CASSSLQMNTEAFF.

This rearrangement joins TRBV7-6 to TRBJ2-2, with 9 bases that match TRBD1. The V gene end was trimmed by 4 bases and the J gene end by 4 bases; junction bases not matched to a gene: 4. CDR3 length: 15 amino acids. Germline V lookup: CDR1 SGHVS, CDR2 FNYEAQ. The CDR3 sequence is CASSSDRGGTGELFF. In DNA form, the CDR3 reads TGTGCCAGCAGCTCGGACAGGGGTGGCACCGGGGAGCTGTTTTTT. Based on the CDR3 plus reference TRBV7-6 and TRBJ2-2, the full variable domain is GAGVSQSPRYKVTKRGQDVALRCDPISGHVSLYWYRQALGQGPEFLTYFNYEAQQDKSGLPNDRFSAERPEGSISTLTIQRTEQRDSAMYRCASSSDRGGTGELFFGEGSRLTVL.

The chain recombines TRBV9 with TRBJ1-5, with D possibly matching TRBD1 (6 bases). This CDR3 is built from 15 residues. Trimming took 4 bases from V and 0 from J, leaving 11 bases between them. Germline V gene lookup returns CDR1 SGDLS and CDR2 YYNGEE. CDR3 loop: CASSTGTNSNQPQHF. In DNA form, the CDR3 reads TGTGCCAGCAGCACCGGGACAAATAGCAATCAGCCCCAGCATTTT.

The chain joins TRBV4-1 to TRBJ2-3; 8 nucleotides agree with TRBD2. The germline V gene has CDR1 MGHRA and CDR2 YSYEKL. The CDR3 consists of 17 residues. Trimming took 0 bases from V and 2 from J; bases not matched to a gene: 7. CDR3 bases: TGCGCCAGCAGCCAAGATCCCCTAGCGGGCAACACAGATACGCAGTATTTT. As protein: CASSQDPLAGNTDTQYF.

V usage is TRBV28 and J usage is TRBJ2-7; TRBD2 is a possible D gene (6 bases). Trimming left V 5 bases short and J 6 bases short, with 17 bases between. CDR1 is MDHEN, CDR2 SYDVKM, per germline. This CDR3 is built from 14 residues. The chain's CDR3 is CASSLIDGGREQYF. DNA for the CDR3: TGTGCCAGCAGTCTCATTGACGGGGGACGCGAGCAGTACTTC.

In this sample, this clone turned up once. Distinct nucleotide sequences in the sample also encode this CDR3. V is TRBV28 and J is TRBJ2-7, with D perhaps given as TRBD1 or TRBD2 (5 bases each). V was pared by 5 bases and J by 2 bases, with 7 bases between. Germline V CDR1 and CDR2: MDHEN, SYDVKM. This CDR3 is 12 amino acids long. The CDR3: CASSGTAYEQYF. The CDR3 DNA is TGTGCCAGCAGTGGGACGGCCTACGAGCAGTACTTC.

The J gene is TRBJ2-1, the V gene TRBV6-6; 12 nucleotides line up with TRBD2. Trimming took 5 bases from V and 7 from J; bases not matched to a gene: 3. There are 14 residues in the CDR3. Germline assignment: CDR1 MNHNY and CDR2 SVGAGI (reference sequence). Here the CDR3 reads CASSTGTSGNEQFF. The CDR3 region has the DNA TGTGCCAGCAGTACCGGGACTAGCGGGAATGAGCAGTTCTTC.

This clone was observed a few times. The DNA of the CDR3 is TGTGCCAGCAGTAACTCCCTGGTAGCGACTACAGAGGAAGATACGCAGTATTTT. Its translation: CASSNSLVATTEEDTQYF. The J gene is TRBJ2-3, the V gene TRBV27, with D possibly TRBD2 on 5 matching bases. The CDR3 covers 18 residues. V dropped 5 bases and J dropped 5 bases, with 26 bases sitting between them. Germline values: CDR1 MNHEY, CDR2 SMNVEV (reference sequence).

This chain joins TRBV5-1 and TRBJ2-7, with 7 bases fitting TRBD2. J was trimmed by 7 bases and V by 2 bases; bases with no gene match: 12. Germline assignment: CDR1 SGHRS and CDR2 YFSETQ. This CDR3 has 15 residues. In nucleotides, the CDR3 is TGCGCCAGCAGCTTCAGACCGGGACTACCCTTGGAGCAGTACTTC. Amino acid sequence: CASSFRPGLPLEQYF.

The chain joins TRBV5-6 to TRBJ2-1, with 12 bases aligning to TRBD1. V shed 4 bases and J 8 bases; nucleotides not matched to a gene: 4. The V gene's germline CDR1 is SGHDT and CDR2 YYEEEE. There are 14 residues in the CDR3. Here the CDR3 reads CASSLGQGAYEQFF. For the CDR3, the DNA is TGTGCCAGCAGCCTGGGACAGGGGGCTTATGAGCAGTTCTTC. Full variable domain (outside the CDR3, taken from reference TRBV5-6 and TRBJ2-1): DAGVTQSPTHLIKTRGQQVTLRCSPKSGHDTVSWYQQALGQGPQFIFQYYEEEERQRGNFPDRFSGHQFPNYSSELNVNALLLGDSALYLCASSLGQGAYEQFFGPGTRLTVL.

V is TRBV19 and J is TRBJ2-7; 8 bases agree with TRBD1. V lost 6 bases, J lost 7 bases, and 8 bases stayed unmatched. Looked up from germline, CDR1 is LNHDA and CDR2 is SQIVND (reference sequence). The CDR3 spans 13 residues. The CDR3 DNA follows: TGTGCCAGTAGCCGTGACAGGGGAAGGGAGCAGTACTTC. This translates into CASSRDRGREQYF.